This entry features one TCR beta chain sequence. One end of the junction fails to match germline, which may point to a read error. New diagnoses, under 2 months' duration, and ages 18 to 65 characterized the hyperthyroidism patients. Certain patients, namely those with other autoimmune diseases, uncontrolled infections, pregnancy or lactation, were excluded. These data belong to a study of Graves' ophthalmopathy and Graves' hyperthyroidism. Overall study context: Hyperthyroidism was considered stable when no ophthalmopathy appeared within 18 months of follow-up.

Germline assignment: CDR1 SNHLY and CDR2 FYNNEI. The CDR3 contains 14 residues. TCR beta CDR3 amplification used RNA transcripts. An opening RT-PCR round employed HTBI primers and preceded a second-round multiplex PCR. MiXCR, applied by TCRdb to the multiplex PCR reads, yields one record per CDR3 protein. This repertoire shows around 1.1 million distinct CDR3 sequences, about 38% found once; its top ten account for over 8.5%. This rearrangement joins TRBV2 to TRBJ1-5; D gene uncertain. Sequencing was carried out using peripheral blood or thyroid tissue (not recorded which). The source is an adult man with Graves' hyperthyroidism. Written as DNA, the CDR3 is TGTGCCAGCAGTGAACGGTCCCTGGATCAGTCCCAGCATTTT. It codes for CASSERSLDQSQHF.